This T cell receptor (beta chain) was sequenced in a study of patients and donors after allogeneic stem cell transplantation. Trimming left V 1 base short and J 2 bases short, with 12 bases between. The CDR3 has 15 residues. Looked up from germline, CDR1 is SGHKS and CDR2 is YYEKEE (reference sequence). A single record per CDR3 protein comes from TCRdb applying MiXCR to the RT-PCR reads. The sample includes more than 150,000 distinct CDR3 sequences, 24% of them seen just once. V usage is TRBV5-5 and J usage is TRBJ1-1; D possibly corresponds to TRBD1 (6 bases). The specimen sequenced was blood, either unsorted or a sorted T cell fraction (not recorded which). This receptor was taken from a human donor who was either an allogeneic HSCT recipient or a stem cell or donor lymphocyte infusion donor (not recorded which). It is not recorded whose cells these are; they may come from a transplant donor. The CDR3 region is CASSLNSGGNTEAFF. The CDR3, as DNA: TGTGCCAGCAGCTTGAATAGCGGGGGCAACACTGAAGCTTTCTTT.